This TCR beta chain was found in a study of vaccination and CD4 T cells after COVID-19. An Oncomine TCR Beta short-read assay was used to sequence the DNA from cultured CD4+ T cells. Cultured CD4+ T cells were the source of extracted genomic DNA. TCRdb reprocessed the PCR reads with MiXCR, giving one entry per CDR3 protein. The repertoire holds under 15,000 distinct CDR3 sequences, with around half as singletons. Treatment reported: roughly ten-day PBMC culture with coronavirus spike peptide pools or control peptides (ViraFEST assay). V lost 0 bases to trimming and J lost 6 bases; unmatched junction nucleotides: 5. CDR1 and CDR2 (germline): DFQATT, SNEGSKA (reference sequence). The CDR3 loop spans 14 amino acids. Remarks on this clonotype: Its antigen is not known.

The sample comprised CD4+ T cells from blood, cultured in vitro. This rearrangement joins TRBV20-1 to TRBJ1-1, with 9 bases fitting TRBD1. The clonotype was recovered from a human donor who had recovered from COVID-19. CDR3 coding DNA: TGCAGTGCTAGAGACCCGGGACAGGGCGCTGAAGCTTTCTTT. This codes for CSARDPGQGAEAFF.